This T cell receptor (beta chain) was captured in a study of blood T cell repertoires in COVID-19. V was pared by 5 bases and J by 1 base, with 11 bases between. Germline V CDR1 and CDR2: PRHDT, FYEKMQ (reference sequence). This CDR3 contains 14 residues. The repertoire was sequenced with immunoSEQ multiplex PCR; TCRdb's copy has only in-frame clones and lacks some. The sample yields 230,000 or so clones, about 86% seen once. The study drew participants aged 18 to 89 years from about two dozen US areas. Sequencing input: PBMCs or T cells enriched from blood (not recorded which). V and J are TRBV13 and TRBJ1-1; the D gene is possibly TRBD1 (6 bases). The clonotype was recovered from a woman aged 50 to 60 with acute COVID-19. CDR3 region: CASSTRGWNTEAFF. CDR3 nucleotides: TGTGCCAGCAGCACGAGGGGGTGGAACACTGAAGCTTTCTTT.